Listed here are 32 T cell receptor beta chains from one sample, sequenced in a study of cytomegalovirus exposure and HLA in healthy donors. This PCR relied on a set of 60 Vbeta primers and 13 Jbeta primers. TCRdb's table, derived via immunoSEQ multiplex PCR, lists solely in-frame clones and lacks some. Its table records some 110,000 clones. Material for sequencing was PBMCs. Receptors originate from a man aged 25-45 years in good health and CMV-seronegative.

The V gene is TRBV15, the J gene TRBJ2-3; no reliable D call. The CDR3 is 14 residues long. V was cut by 1 base and J by 5 bases, with 10 bases left in between. In germline, CDR1 is LNHNV, CDR2 YYDKDF (reference sequence). The CDR3 DNA reads TGTGCCACCAGCAGAGGCCTGGCGGAAGATACGCAGTATTTT. This gives the protein CATSRGLAEDTQYF.

This clone counts as medium-sized by frequency. The rearrangement uses TRBV6-1 and TRBJ2-7; weak D call: TRBD2 (6 bases). The V end lost 1 base, the J end lost 0 bases, and 10 bases lay between the germline ends. The CDR3 loop spans 15 amino acids. Germline V gene sequence: CDR1 MNHNS, CDR2 SASEGT. The DNA of the CDR3 is TGTGCCAGCAGTGAAGTAGCGGATAGCTCCTACGAGCAGTACTTC. It translates to CASSEVADSSYEQYF.

The J gene is TRBJ1-2, the V gene TRBV10-3, with a weak D call TRBD1 (6 bases). CDR3 size: 13 residues. Germline-derived CDR1 and CDR2 are ENHRY and SYGVKD. V lost 10 bases and J lost 2, with 14 bases in between. CDR3 protein: CASGQPSNYGYTF. The CDR3, as DNA: TGTGCCAGCGGACAGCCCTCCAACTATGGCTACACCTTC.

The CDR3 coding sequence is TGCGCCAGCAGCCAAGAACGCAAGGCGGGAGGTCCCTACAATGAGCAGTTCTTC. Translating it yields CASSQERKAGGPYNEQFF. The chain uses TRBV4-3 and TRBJ2-1, with 8 bases lining up with TRBD2. Germline values: CDR1 LGHNA, CDR2 YSLEER. J lost 2 bases, V lost 0 bases, and 9 bases had no gene match. This CDR3 is built from 18 residues.

This chain links TRBV11-2 with TRBJ2-7; no reliable D call. The germline V gene has CDR1 SGHAT and CDR2 FQNNGV. The CDR3 has 11 residues. V shed 4 bases and J shed 1 base, with 2 bases lying between them. CDR3 DNA sequence: TGTGCCAGCAGCTCGTCCTACGAGCAGTACTTC. It codes for CASSSSYEQYF.

V and J are TRBV28 and TRBJ1-1, with 8 bases lining up with TRBD1. V gave up 2 bases and J gave up 5 bases; unmatched junction bases: 4. The CDR3 extends over 14 amino acids. Germline V gene lookup returns CDR1 MDHEN and CDR2 SYDVKM. The DNA of the CDR3 is TGTGCCAGCAGTTTAGACAGGGGACGGACTGAAGCTTTCTTT. Residues: CASSLDRGRTEAFF.

The chain couples TRBV6-5 to TRBJ1-2, with 7 positions matching TRBD1. Unmatched junction bases numbered 15, after V lost 6 bases and J lost 8 bases. CDR1 is MNHEY and CDR2 is SVGAGI in the germline V gene. The CDR3 covers 15 residues. The CDR3 DNA reads TGTGCCAGCAGGGCCCTACAGGGACAGAAGCGAGGCTACACCTTC. Its protein is CASRALQGQKRGYTF.

V is TRBV5-6 and J is TRBJ2-7, with 13 bases matching TRBD2. Germline CDR1 and CDR2: SGHDT and YYEEEE. CDR3 length: 14 amino acids. After removal of 4 bases from V and 5 bases from J, the junction contained 3 bases not matched to a gene. This CDR3 is CASSGTSGTHEQYF. The CDR3 DNA follows: TGTGCCAGCAGCGGGACTAGCGGGACTCACGAGCAGTACTTC.

CDR3 coding DNA: TGTGCCAGCGGCCTCACAGGGGGCGTAATCGAGCAGTACTTC. Translation: CASGLTGGVIEQYF. The chain carries TRBV5-4 and TRBJ2-7, with 9 bases aligning to TRBD1. V gave up 7 bases and J gave up 6 bases; unmatched junction bases: 11. Germline loops: CDR1 SGHNT, CDR2 YYREEE (reference sequence). The CDR3 is made up of 14 amino acids.

The J gene is TRBJ2-2, the V gene TRBV7-6, with TRBD2 identical over 8 bases. Germline V CDR1 and CDR2: SGHVS, FNYEAQ. This CDR3 region has 15 residues. V shed 5 bases and J 4 bases; nucleotides not matched to a gene: 6. The CDR3 spells CASSPSTSGTGELFF. The CDR3 nucleotides are TGTGCCAGCAGCCCTTCAACTAGCGGCACCGGGGAGCTGTTTTTT.

This chain connects TRBV16 to TRBJ2-5, with 10 bases matching TRBD1. In germline, CDR1 is KGHSY, CDR2 FQNENV. The CDR3 is 16 residues long. V trimming: 0 bases; J trimming: 4 bases; junction bases outside the gene matches: 5. The CDR3 region is CASSQSGTGVGETQYF. CDR3 in DNA: TGTGCCAGCAGCCAATCCGGGACAGGGGTCGGAGAGACCCAGTACTTC.

V gene TRBV9 combines with J gene TRBJ2-2, with TRBD2 identical over 7 bases. This CDR3 has 15 amino acids. The germline V gene encodes CDR1 SGDLS and CDR2 YYNGEE. The V and J ends lost 0 bases and 5 bases, in that order; junction bases with no gene match: 4. CDR3 coding DNA: TGTGCCAGCAGCGTAGACGCTAGCGGAACCGGGGAGCTGTTTTTT. Its protein product is CASSVDASGTGELFF.

The J gene is TRBJ2-7, the V gene TRBV28, with D possibly being TRBD1 (5 bases). The CDR3 has 17 residues. Germline V CDR1 and CDR2: MDHEN, SYDVKM. Trimming removed 5 bases at V and 3 bases at J, with 23 bases between. The CDR3 region has the DNA TGTGCCAGCAGTCCCCTCGGAGACAGTCAGTTCTTCTACGAGCAGTACTTC. Its translation: CASSPLGDSQFFYEQYF.

The chain recombines TRBV18 with TRBJ1-6; D might be TRBD1 (5 bases). Per the germline V gene, CDR1 is KGHSH and CDR2 is LQKENI. V lost 3 bases and J 8 bases, leaving 14 bases between the germline ends. The CDR3 extends over 15 amino acids. CDR3 protein: CASSPSGDSYSPLHF. The DNA for the CDR3 is TGTGCCAGCTCACCCTCGGGGGATAGTTATTCACCCCTCCACTTT.

The chain links TRBV30 to TRBJ2-7; D unresolved. Germline V gives CDR1 GTSNPN, CDR2 SVGIG (reference sequence). The CDR3 runs 13 residues. V was trimmed by 5 bases and J by 3 bases, leaving 14 bases between them. CDR3 DNA: TGTGCCTGGCAGAAAAAGAACAGCTACGAGCAGTACTTC. Its protein product is CAWQKKNSYEQYF. Full variable domain (outside the CDR3, taken from reference TRBV30 and TRBJ2-7): SQTIHQWPATLVQPVGSPLSLECTVEGTSNPNLYWYRQAAGRGLQLLFYSVGIGQISSEVPQNLSASRPQDRQFILSSKKLLLSDSGFYLCAWQKKNSYEQYFGPGTRLTVT.

This rearrangement joins TRBV6-5 to TRBJ1-4; no clear D gene. CDR3 length: 14 amino acids. The germline gives CDR1 MNHEY, CDR2 SVGAGI. Trimming removed 6 bases from V and 5 bases from J, with 13 bases in between. The CDR3 sequence: CASSRGQKNEKLFF. The CDR3 DNA reads as TGTGCCAGCAGCCGCGGGCAGAAGAATGAAAAACTGTTTTTT.

This chain links TRBV30 with TRBJ2-5, with TRBD1 matching over 10 bases. V trimming: 3 bases; J trimming: 5 bases; junction bases outside the gene matches: 3. The CDR3 runs 13 residues. Per the germline V gene, CDR1 is GTSNPN and CDR2 is SVGIG (reference sequence). This CDR3 is CAWSKDRGETQYF. DNA for the CDR3: TGTGCCTGGAGCAAGGACAGGGGGGAGACCCAGTACTTC.

This chain joins TRBV13 and TRBJ2-2; D gene unclear. Trimming took 5 bases from V and 2 from J, leaving 12 bases between them. This CDR3 comprises 15 residues. The germline gives CDR1 PRHDT, CDR2 FYEKMQ (reference sequence). In DNA form, the CDR3 reads TGTGCCAGCAGCCCTCAAGGAGTTAACACCGGGGAGCTGTTTTTT. It translates to CASSPQGVNTGELFF.

The gene calls are TRBV30 and TRBJ2-7; D remains ambiguous. Germline assignment: CDR1 GTSNPN and CDR2 SVGIG (reference sequence). Trimming shortened V by 0 bases and J by 11 bases, and 11 bases separated the two germline ends. The CDR3 is 11 residues long. The CDR3 coding sequence is TGTGCCTGGAGTGTACTGGGCAGAAAGTACTTC. It encodes CAWSVLGRKYF.

The J gene is TRBJ2-3, the V gene TRBV30; 12 bases map to TRBD2. Germline values: CDR1 GTSNPN, CDR2 SVGIG (reference sequence). CDR3 size: 22 residues. V lost 0 bases, J lost 6 bases, and 25 bases stayed unmatched. CDR3 region: CAWSVPGRRTSGTRPEIDTQYF. In DNA, the CDR3 is TGTGCCTGGAGTGTACCCGGCCGCAGGACTAGCGGGACTCGACCGGAGATTGATACGCAGTATTTT. Based on the CDR3 plus reference TRBV30 and TRBJ2-3, the full variable domain is SQTIHQWPATLVQPVGSPLSLECTVEGTSNPNLYWYRQAAGRGLQLLFYSVGIGQISSEVPQNLSASRPQDRQFILSSKKLLLSDSGFYLCAWSVPGRRTSGTRPEIDTQYFGPGTRLTVL.

V and J are TRBV7-3 and TRBJ1-1; D is unclear. The CDR3 is 13 amino acids. Germline CDR1 reads SGHTA; CDR2 reads FQGTGA. The V and J ends lost 10 bases and 4 bases respectively, with 16 bases between them. The CDR3 bases are TGTGCCACCAGACAATCGGGGAGCACTGAAGCTTTCTTT. Translation: CATRQSGSTEAFF. Drawing the rest from reference TRBV7-3 and TRBJ1-1, the complete variable domain is GAGVSQTPSNKVTEKGKYVELRCDPISGHTALYWYRQSLGQGPEFLIYFQGTGAADDSGLPNDRFFAVRPEGSVSTLKIQRTERGDSAVYLCATRQSGSTEAFFGQGTRLTVV.

The V call is TRBV11-2, the J call TRBJ2-1; 10 bases map to TRBD2. This CDR3 spans 14 amino acids. V dropped 5 bases and J dropped 10; count of bases not matched to a gene: 8. Germline V gene data show CDR1 as SGHAT and CDR2 as FQNNGV. The CDR3 is CASSPTSGVAEQFF. The CDR3, as DNA: TGTGCCAGCAGCCCCACTAGCGGGGTTGCGGAGCAGTTCTTC.

The V call is TRBV19, the J call TRBJ2-1, with TRBD2 matching over 12 bases. The germline CDR1 and CDR2 sequences are LNHDA and SQIVND (reference sequence). The CDR3 length is 16 residues. Trimming took 3 bases from V and 9 from J; bases not matched to a gene: 9. The chain's CDR3 is CASSMVGLAGTGEQFF. In DNA, the CDR3 is TGTGCCAGTAGTATGGTCGGACTAGCGGGAACCGGTGAGCAGTTCTTC.

As to this clone: The same CDR3 arises from other DNA sequences in this sample as well. The chain carries TRBV7-8 and TRBJ2-7, with 8 bases aligning to TRBD2. In germline, CDR1 is SGHVS, CDR2 FQNEAQ. V was pared by 1 base and J by 2 bases, with 7 bases of the junction left unmatched. CDR3 length equals 16 residues. As DNA, the CDR3 is TGTGCCAGCAGCTTAGAGTCGGGGCGGGAGGCCTACGAGCAGTACTTC. It encodes CASSLESGREAYEQYF.

The chain joins TRBV4-1 to TRBJ2-1; D is unresolved. The CDR3 length is 17 residues. The germline V gene encodes CDR1 MGHRA and CDR2 YSYEKL. V was trimmed by 4 bases and J by 0 bases, leaving 16 bases between them. CDR3 in DNA: TGCGCCAGCAGCCTATCTTCCGGGTCCAGCTCCTACAATGAGCAGTTCTTC. This sequence encodes CASSLSSGSSSYNEQFF.

This rearrangement joins TRBV7-8 to TRBJ2-2, with 15 bases matching TRBD2. The CDR3 extends over 21 amino acids. Germline lookup yields CDR1 SGHVS and CDR2 FQNEAQ. V lost 5 bases and J lost 5; bases outside the gene matches: 18. CDR3 residues: CASSRDLKRTSGRAFTGELFF. DNA for the CDR3: TGTGCCAGCAGCAGAGACCTTAAAAGGACTAGCGGGAGGGCGTTTACCGGGGAGCTGTTTTTT.

V usage is TRBV10-2 and J usage is TRBJ2-1; 7 positions agree with TRBD2. V lost 6 bases, J lost 5 bases, and 10 bases stayed unmatched. The CDR3 is made up of 15 amino acids. Germline CDR1 WSHSY, CDR2 SAAADI. CDR3 residues: CASRKVGLRNNEQFF. CDR3 bases: TGCGCCAGCAGAAAGGTGGGACTACGGAACAATGAGCAGTTCTTC.

The genes are TRBV27 and TRBJ1-1; D is perhaps TRBD1 (5 bases). Per the germline V gene, CDR1 is MNHEY and CDR2 is SMNVEV (reference sequence). V was cut by 5 bases and J by 0 bases, with 10 bases left in between. This CDR3 comprises 14 residues. The chain's CDR3 is CASSIRGLNTEAFF. In DNA, the CDR3 is TGTGCCAGCAGTATTAGGGGTCTGAACACTGAAGCTTTCTTT.

This chain joins TRBV5-6 and TRBJ2-5, with D possibly matching TRBD1 (5 bases). Trimming stripped 4 bases from V and 5 bases from J, with 15 bases between. Germline-derived CDR1 and CDR2 are SGHDT and YYEEEE. The CDR3 has 14 amino acids. The CDR3 sequence: CASSPAVGPETQYF. In nucleotides, the CDR3 is TGTGCCAGCAGCCCAGCCGTGGGGCCGGAGACCCAGTACTTC.

The CDR3 loop reads CASSSGTSGRGNTGELFF. CDR3 DNA: TGTGCCAGCAGCTCCGGGACTAGCGGGAGAGGGAACACCGGGGAGCTGTTTTTT. The chain recombines TRBV7-8 with TRBJ2-2; 14 bases fit TRBD2. The CDR3 is 18 amino acids. Looked up from germline, CDR1 is SGHVS and CDR2 is FQNEAQ. V was pared by 4 bases and J by 1 base, with 5 bases of the junction left unmatched.

The J gene is TRBJ2-7, the V gene TRBV2; the D is unclear. The V end lost 2 bases, the J end lost 4 bases, and 6 bases lay between the germline ends. Germline assignment: CDR1 SNHLY and CDR2 FYNNEI. The CDR3 sequence is 12 residues long. For the CDR3, the DNA is TGTGCCAGCAGTGAACGTAGTTACGAGCAGTACTTC. This translates into CASSERSYEQYF.

The J gene is TRBJ2-1, the V gene TRBV12-5; TRBD2 matches 8 bases. The CDR3 is 15 residues long. Germline CDR1 is LGHNT and CDR2 is FRNRAP. The ends lost 4 bases at V and 3 bases at J; junction bases unmatched: 5. CDR3 sequence reads: CASGWRGEGYNEQFF. DNA of the CDR3: TGTGCTAGTGGTTGGCGGGGGGAGGGCTACAATGAGCAGTTCTTC.